Sequencing of this T cell receptor beta chain was carried out in a study of T cell repertoires in cytomegalovirus infection. Study-wide context: Public TCR beta signatures provided an indication of both CMV infection and a matching HLA type.

This clonotype has more than one count but fewer than ten. Antigen unknown. Study-level findings and limits: Totalled public TCR beta family frequency picked out people who carried CMV plus the relevant HLA. Predominance within the ex vivo response was attributable to HLA-C-restricted CMV-specific TCR beta clonotypes.

TCRdb re-derived calls from the reads in MiXCR, one entry per CDR3 protein. The sample has some 700,000 distinct CDR3 sequences; about a third are singletons. Germline V gene data show CDR1 as SGHRS and CDR2 as YFSETQ. With V trimmed by 3 bases and J by 1 base, 8 bases remained unmatched. This CDR3 comprises 18 residues. The clonotype comes from a human donor in good health (CMV status not recorded). Some clones in this sample may be carry-over from other donors' samples. The material sequenced was PBMCs. The chain joins TRBV5-1 to TRBJ2-2; the match to TRBD2 covers 11 bases. CDR3 region: CASSSPGTSGENTGELFF. In DNA form, the CDR3 reads TGCGCCAGCAGCTCCCCCGGGACTAGCGGAGAGAACACCGGGGAGCTGTTTTTT.